This T cell receptor (beta chain) was found in a study of blood T cell repertoires in COVID-19. The germline gives CDR1 SGHKS, CDR2 YYEKEE (reference sequence). This CDR3 has 15 amino acids. The ends lost 4 bases at V and 8 bases at J; junction bases unmatched: 10. This clone was observed once. As handled by the study authors: Estimation of nucleated cell counts was performed using reference gene primer amplification. Sequencing used immunoSEQ multiplex PCR; TCRdb keeps in-frame clones, though not all of them. The V and J calls and clone size come from that table; D and trimming were worked out from the DNA. Of approximately 150,000 clones listed, roughly 84% are singletons.

The receptor was derived from a man aged 70-80 years with active or convalescent COVID-19. Sequencing was done on a sample of peripheral blood. V and J are TRBV5-5 and TRBJ1-4, with 8 bases matching TRBD1. The CDR3 DNA reads TGTGCCAGCAGCCTTGGCGCAGGGGGCATAGAAAAACTGTTTTTT. Amino acids: CASSLGAGGIEKLFF.